Listed here are 10 T cell receptor beta chains from one sample, sequenced in a study of OX40 agonist ivuxolimab in advanced cancers. The method was immunoSEQ multiplex PCR; TCRdb's version includes in-frame clones alone and lacks a portion of them. There are tens of thousands of clones in the sample; around four fifths occur only once, and around 1.1% lies in the top ten. The source was CD4+ or CD8+ T cells sorted from blood, collected in a trial of the OX40 agonist ivuxolimab. These receptors all come from an adult with an advanced solid tumor such as melanoma, head and neck, liver or kidney cancer.

The chain recombines TRBV6-6 with TRBJ1-5; 7 bases align to TRBD1. The CDR3 consists of 15 residues. Germline V gives CDR1 MNHNY, CDR2 SVGAGI (reference sequence). V lost 2 bases and J lost 3; bases outside the gene matches: 4. The CDR3: CASSYVGQVNQPQHF. The DNA of the CDR3 is TGTGCCAGCAGTTACGTCGGACAGGTCAATCAGCCCCAGCATTTT.

This rearrangement joins TRBV11-2 to TRBJ1-1, with D possibly being TRBD1 (6 bases). Germline V gene data show CDR1 as SGHAT and CDR2 as FQNNGV. The CDR3 consists of 13 residues. V lost 4 bases, J lost 2 bases, and 8 bases lay in between. The CDR3 DNA is TGTGCCAGCAGCTCGGGACAAAACACTGAAGCTTTCTTT. Its protein is CASSSGQNTEAFF.

The chain uses TRBV7-9 and TRBJ1-4; possible D gene TRBD1, 6 bases. Germline assignment: CDR1 SEHNR and CDR2 FQNEAQ (reference sequence). The CDR3 length is 14 residues. V was clipped by 5 bases and J by 5 bases, with 12 bases between them. The CDR3 sequence is CASSLQGGNEKLFF. The CDR3, as DNA: TGTGCCAGCAGCCTACAGGGTGGCAATGAAAAACTGTTTTTT.

This chain joins TRBV6-5 and TRBJ1-4, with 8 bases identical to TRBD1. The junction had 6 bases not matched to a gene; V was cut back by 0 bases and J by 6 bases. This CDR3 contains 16 residues. In germline, CDR1 is MNHEY, CDR2 SVGAGI. CDR3 loop: CASSYSQGAEDEKLFF. The DNA for the CDR3 is TGTGCCAGCAGTTACTCGCAGGGGGCAGAAGATGAAAAACTGTTTTTT.

The rearrangement joins TRBV11-2 to TRBJ2-3, with 14 bases aligning to TRBD2. The trim removed 6 bases at V and 6 bases at J, leaving 8 bases unmatched. Germline V gene lookup returns CDR1 SGHAT and CDR2 FQNNGV. The CDR3 loop spans 16 amino acids. CDR3 loop: CASRSTSGGAWDTQYF. For the CDR3, the DNA is TGTGCCAGCAGGTCGACTAGCGGGGGGGCTTGGGATACGCAGTATTTT.

This rearrangement joins TRBV7-2 to TRBJ1-5; 7 positions match TRBD1. The CDR3 contains 14 residues. Germline loops: CDR1 SGHTA, CDR2 FQGNSA. The J segment lost 1 base and the V segment lost 4 bases, leaving 1 base of the junction unmatched. CDR3: CASSWDRSNQPQHF. The CDR3 nucleotides read TGTGCCAGCAGCTGGGACAGAAGCAATCAGCCCCAGCATTTT.

The chain employs TRBV5-1 and TRBJ2-1; D not certain. With 0 bases removed from V and 6 bases from J, the gap between germline ends came to 7 bases. Germline loops: CDR1 SGHRS, CDR2 YFSETQ. CDR3 length equals 13 residues. The CDR3 sequence: CASSLGGFNEQFF. The CDR3 region has the DNA TGCGCCAGCAGCTTGGGGGGATTCAATGAGCAGTTCTTC.

The chain combines TRBV2 with TRBJ1-5, with a possible D match to TRBD1 (5 bases). Germline V gene sequence: CDR1 SNHLY, CDR2 FYNNEI. CDR3 length equals 14 residues. Trimming shortened V by 3 bases and J by 7 bases, and 13 bases separated the two germline ends. The CDR3 DNA is TGTGCCAGCAGTGATAGGGGAATGAACCAGCCCCAGCATTTT. Residues: CASSDRGMNQPQHF.

The V and J genes are TRBV2 and TRBJ1-1; D not resolved. V was shortened by 10 bases and J by 3 bases, with 18 bases between the two germline ends. Germline loops: CDR1 SNHLY, CDR2 FYNNEI. The CDR3 has 14 amino acids. The CDR3 DNA follows: TGTGCCACCGCCCCGGCTACCCTCGACACTGAAGCTTTCTTT. It yields the protein CATAPATLDTEAFF. The full variable domain, its missing parts supplied by reference TRBV2 and TRBJ1-1, is EPEVTQTPSHQVTQMGQEVILRCVPISNHLYFYWYRQILGQKVEFLVSFYNNEISEKSEIFDDQFSVERPDGSNFTLKIRSTKLEDSAMYFCATAPATLDTEAFFGQGTRLTVV.

The rearrangement joins TRBV19 to TRBJ1-5; the D gene is possibly TRBD1 (6 bases). Trimming took off 7 bases at V and 6 bases at J, with 19 bases between the two ends. This CDR3 region has 15 residues. Germline CDR1 reads LNHDA; CDR2 reads SQIVND (reference sequence). The CDR3 DNA reads TGTGCCAGTAAAGGCAGGACAGATGTCGTTCAGCCCCAGCATTTT. Amino acids: CASKGRTDVVQPQHF. Full variable domain (rest looked up from reference TRBV19 and TRBJ1-5): DGGITQSPKYLFRKEGQNVTLSCEQNLNHDAMYWYRQDPGQGLRLIYYSQIVNDFQKGDIAEGYSVSREKKESFPLTVTSAQKNPTAFYLCASKGRTDVVQPQHFGDGTRLSIL.